This is a list of T cell receptor beta chains from one sample in a study of radiotherapy plus CTLA-4 blockade in lung cancer. Clones were sequenced by immunoSEQ multiplex PCR, and TCRdb holds only the in-frame ones, with some missing. The sample records about 120,000 clones, approximately 90% being singletons. The source was peripheral blood, collected from a patient treated with radiotherapy plus ipilimumab. Receptors were obtained from a human donor with non-small cell lung cancer that progressed on radiotherapy plus ipilimumab. CDR3s include the opening cysteine and the closing phenylalanine or tryptophan. The D gene is left open where the match is weak. Expanded clones get a size class; other rows say once, few or many, or leave the size out.

>TRBJ2-7|TRBD2|.|TRBV4-3
TGCGCCAGCAGCCAACGACTAGCGGGTCCCTACGAGCAGTACTTC
CASSQRLAGPYEQYF
>TRBJ1-4|.|.|TRBV10-3
TGTGCCATCAGCCCGGGACGGACTAATGAAAAACTGTTTTTT
CAISPGRTNEKLFF
>TRBJ2-2|.|.|TRBV5-1
TGCGCCAGCAGCGTCCCCGGGGAGCTGTTTTTT
CASSVPGELFF
>TRBJ2-2|TRBD1|.|TRBV4-1
TGCGCCAGCAGCCAAGAAGGGACAGGGGTCACCGGGGAGCTGTTTTTT
CASSQEGTGVTGELFF
>TRBJ1-5|TRBD1|.|TRBV15
TGTGCCACCAGCATAGGACAGGGGGCTTTTCAGCCCCAGCATTTT
CATSIGQGAFQPQHF
>TRBJ2-1|TRBD2|.|TRBV27
TGTGCCAGCAGTTTTAGTTGGCGGGAGGGATTGGGCAATGAGCAGTTCTTC
CASSFSWREGLGNEQFF
>TRBJ2-5|.|.|TRBV19
TGTGCCCTACTATCAGGAGAACAAGAGACCCAGTACTTC
CALLSGEQETQYF
>TRBJ2-2|.|.|TRBV7-8
TGTGCCAGCAGGTACAGATACACCGGGGAGCTGTTTTTT
CASRYRYTGELFF
>TRBJ2-5|TRBD1|.|TRBV7-6
TGTGCCAGCAGCTTAGAGACAGGGGGTTTGGAGACCCAGTACTTC
CASSLETGGLETQYF
>TRBJ2-5|TRBD1|.|TRBV27
TGTGCCAGCAGTTTAAACCTGCAGGGGGCAGGGGAGACCCAGTACTTC
CASSLNLQGAGETQYF
>TRBJ1-4|.|.|TRBV19
TGTGCCAGTAGTCTCGGGGGATTTAATGAAAAACTGTTTTTT
CASSLGGFNEKLFF
>TRBJ1-5|TRBD1|.|TRBV25-1
TGTGCCAGCAGTGAGGGTGGGCCAGGGGGAAGGAGCAATCAGCCCCAGCATTTT
CASSEGGPGGRSNQPQHF
>TRBJ2-5|.|.|TRBV10-2
TGCGCCAGCAGTGAGGCAGGGCTGGGAGAGACCCAGTACTTC
CASSEAGLGETQYF
>TRBJ1-4|TRBD1|.|TRBV7-6
TGTGCCAGCAGCTTAAGGGCAGGGGGCTCAACTAATGAAAAACTGTTTTTT
CASSLRAGGSTNEKLFF
>TRBJ2-1|.|.|TRBV6-5
TGTGCCAGCAGCAAACGGACTTCTAACAATGAGCAGTTCTTC
CASSKRTSNNEQFF
>TRBJ2-3|.|.|TRBV29-1
TGCAGCGTAAGACCCGGGGAGTATTTT
CSVRPGEYF
>TRBJ2-7|.|.|TRBV7-6
TGTGCCAGCAGCTCCTGGGGGCAGGGTGAGCAGTACTTC
CASSSWGQGEQYF
>TRBJ2-2|.|.|TRBV6-5
TGTGCCAGCAGTTACTCGTGGGGGAACACCGGGGAGCTGTTTTTT
CASSYSWGNTGELFF
>TRBJ2-7|.|few|TRBV6-1
TGTGCCAGCAGTGAATATGGACAGAACTACGAGCAGTACTTC
CASSEYGQNYEQYF
>TRBJ1-2|.|.|TRBV2
TGTGCCAGCAGTGCTCGCAGGCAGGACTATGGCTACACCTTC
CASSARRQDYGYTF
>TRBJ2-7|.|.|TRBV15
TGTGCCACCAGCAGGGACCGGGTCAGCGAGCAGTACTTC
CATSRDRVSEQYF
>TRBJ2-7|.|once|TRBV9
TGTGCCAGCAGCCTCCGGACTGGGACCCACGAGCAGTACTTC
CASSLRTGTHEQYF
>TRBJ1-4|.|once|TRBV7-6
TGTGCCAGCAGCTTAGCAGGGTTTGAAAAACTGTTTTTT
CASSLAGFEKLFF
>TRBJ1-5|.|.|TRBV6-1
TGTGCCAGCAGGATAGACAAATATAGCAATCAGCCCCAGCATTTT
CASRIDKYSNQPQHF
>TRBJ2-3|.|.|TRBV13
TGTGCCAGCAGCCTAAGCACAGATACGCAGTATTTT
CASSLSTDTQYF
>TRBJ2-1|.|.|TRBV7-3
TGTGCCAGCAGCCCGGGGGCCGAGTTAGAGCAGTTCTTC
CASSPGAELEQFF
>TRBJ2-4|TRBD2|.|TRBV7-8
TGTGCCAGCAGCGTATCCGGGACTACCCGTTTCAAAAACATTCAGTACTTC
CASSVSGTTRFKNIQYF
>TRBJ2-4|.|.|TRBV2
TGTGCCAGCGGGGGCGGGAAAGCCAAAAACATTCAGTACTTC
CASGGGKAKNIQYF
>TRBJ1-5|.|.|TRBV12-5
TGTGCTAGTGGTTTGGTACTGGGGGATAGGGCCAATCAGCCCCAGCATTTT
CASGLVLGDRANQPQHF
>TRBJ2-1|.|.|TRBV5-1
TGCGCCAGCAGCTTCGGACATGGCGATGAGCAGTTCTTC
CASSFGHGDEQFF
>TRBJ1-1|.|.|TRBV5-1
TGCGCCAGCAGCTTGAATTGGGTGAACACTGAAGCTTTCTTT
CASSLNWVNTEAFF
>TRBJ2-4|TRBD1|once|TRBV10-3
TGTGCCATCAGTGGGCAACAGGGGGTAAACATTCAGTACTTC
CAISGQQGVNIQYF
>TRBJ2-7|TRBD1|.|TRBV11-3
TGTGCCAGCAGCTCCCGGGACAGGGACTACGAGCAGTACTTC
CASSSRDRDYEQYF
>TRBJ1-4|.|.|TRBV25-1
TGTGCCAGCAGTGAGCAGGGGATGTCTGAAAAACTGTTTTTT
CASSEQGMSEKLFF
>TRBJ2-1|TRBD2|.|TRBV5-1
TGCGCCAGCAGCTTGGTGGCGGGAGGGCTTTTAGGCTCGTCGCAGTTCTTC
CASSLVAGGLLGSSQFF
>TRBJ2-6|.|once|TRBV6-1
TGTGCCAGCAGTGGGGATAATGGGGGAACCGGGGCCAACGTCCTGACTTTC
CASSGDNGGTGANVLTF
>TRBJ1-2|.|.|TRBV11-1
TGTGCCAGCAGCCCCAGGCGAGCGGGGTTTCGGAACTATGGCTACACCTTC
CASSPRRAGFRNYGYTF
>TRBJ2-2|.|.|TRBV10-1
TGCGCCAGCAGTGAGTCGACTCAGGGGCGGCAGGCGAACACCGGGGAGCTGTTTTTT
CASSESTQGRQANTGELFF